This TCR beta chain was recovered during a study of early T cells in non-severe SARS-CoV-2 infection. Study-level background: The study sequenced bulk RNA from unsorted whole blood, with chains unpaired. Study-wide points: Matching with VDJdb favored anti-spike CD8 responses (missing private and CD4 specificities).

Attached unique molecular identifiers marked individual cDNA molecules. TCRdb fed the 5' RACE reads into MiXCR, producing one record per CDR3 protein. The table includes about 33,000 distinct CDR3 sequences, about 5% detected once. Germline loops: CDR1 MNHEY, CDR2 SVGEGT. This CDR3 region has 13 residues. V lost 6 bases and J 1 base, leaving 9 bases between the germline ends. Worth noting for this clonotype: Its antigen is unidentified.

The sequenced material came from whole blood. The origin of this receptor is an adult who was a healthcare worker with PCR-confirmed SARS-CoV-2 infection or an uninfected control (not recorded which). The V gene is TRBV6-2 or TRBV6-3, the J gene TRBJ1-1; D gene unclear. In nucleotides, the CDR3 is TGTGCCAGCAGGGAGGGAGGGAACACTGAAGCTTTCTTT. Encoded protein: CASREGGNTEAFF.